This TCR beta chain was profiled in a study of OX40 agonist ivuxolimab in advanced cancers. Across the study: Given to patients was ivuxolimab, an agonistic anti-OX40 (CD134) antibody. Averaging around 60 years in age, with a range of about 23 to 90, the cohort was around 85% male.

The CDR3 has 13 amino acids. V lost 5 bases and J 3 bases, leaving 11 bases between the germline ends. Germline CDR1 reads SEHNR; CDR2 reads FQNEAQ (reference sequence). Data came from immunoSEQ multiplex PCR; TCRdb stores just in-frame clones and leaves some out. This table has some 27,000 clones, around four fifths appearing once. Here the sequenced sample was CD4+ or CD8+ T cells sorted from blood, taken in a trial of the OX40 agonist ivuxolimab. The chain uses TRBV7-9 and TRBJ2-7, with a tentative D call TRBD2 (5 bases). The clonotype originates from an adult with an advanced solid tumor such as melanoma, head and neck, liver or kidney cancer. CDR3 sequence (DNA): TGTGCCAGCAGCCCCGGGGTCGGCTACGAGCAGTACTTC. This sequence encodes CASSPGVGYEQYF.